This T cell receptor (beta chain) comes out of a study of T cells after yellow fever vaccination. The CDR3 has 11 residues. CDR1 is SGHTA, CDR2 FQGNSA, per germline. Trimming pared 6 bases from V and 7 bases from J, leaving 9 bases between. TCR cDNA was made by 5'RACE template switching, adding a universal primer site and UMIs. TCRdb reprocessed the 5' RACE reads with MiXCR, giving one entry per CDR3 protein. The sample includes more than 200,000 distinct CDR3 sequences, 3.6% seen only once; the top ten take under 20%. Ten or more counts support this clonotype. Here the sequenced sample was PBMCs, taken 15 days after the yellow fever booster vaccination. The chain recombines TRBV7-2 with TRBJ1-1; tentatively, D is TRBD1 (6 bases). This receptor was obtained from a man between 18 and 35 years old who received the YFV17D yellow fever vaccine. CDR3: CASRDRVEAFF. The CDR3 DNA follows: TGTGCCAGCAGGGACAGAGTTGAAGCTTTCTTT.